Presented here are 19 T cell receptor beta chains from one specimen sequenced in a study of T cells in Graves' hyperthyroidism and ophthalmopathy. The TCR beta CDR3 regions underwent amplification using RNA transcripts as the source. RT-PCR in the first round (using the HTBI primer set) targeted the TCR CDR3. TCRdb analysed the multiplex PCR reads with MiXCR anew, one entry per CDR3 protein. The profile shows 550,000 to 800,000 distinct CDR3 sequences, 17% of them singletons. Sequencing was done on a sample of blood. The receptors stem from a man in his forties or fifties with Graves' hyperthyroidism.

This clonotype has only a few counts. This rearrangement joins TRBV9 to TRBJ2-7; tentative D call: TRBD2 (6 bases). Germline assignment: CDR1 SGDLS and CDR2 YYNGEE. This CDR3 contains 15 residues. V lost 3 bases, J lost 6 bases, and 19 bases lay in between. The CDR3 DNA sequence: TGTGCCAGCAGCGAGGAGGCGGCTAGCGACGGCGAGCAGTACTTC. As protein: CASSEEAASDGEQYF.

Concerning this clonotype itself: This may arise from a read error, as a much more abundant clone is one base away. The chain has TRBV20-1 and TRBJ2-2, with 13 bases that match TRBD2. The length of the CDR3 is 15 residues. Germline V gene data show CDR1 as DFQATT and CDR2 as SNEGSKA (reference sequence). V was pared by 5 bases and J by 12 bases, with 12 bases of the junction left unmatched. The CDR3 here is CSAARTSGSGGKLFF. CDR3 nucleotide sequence: TGCAGTGCTGCGAGGACTAGCGGGAGCGGTGGGAAGCTGTTTTTT.

This clonotype was counted ten times or more. The chain uses TRBV12-3 or TRBV12-4 and TRBJ2-3; 7 bases match TRBD1. CDR3 length: 15 amino acids. J lost 9 bases, V lost 2 bases, and 11 bases had no gene match. The CDR3 region has the DNA TGTGCCAGCAGTTTACGGGCAGGGGGTCACCTAACGCAGTATTTT. Its translation: CASSLRAGGHLTQYF.

Only a few counts were recorded for this clonotype. This chain connects TRBV18 to TRBJ2-3, with 9 bases fitting TRBD1. There are 18 residues in the CDR3. The germline V gene encodes CDR1 KGHSH and CDR2 LQKENI. J lost 2 bases, V lost 1 base, and 10 bases had no gene match. DNA of the CDR3: TGTGCCAGCTCACCACGGGGACAGGGAATTTCATACACAGATACGCAGTATTTT. It codes for CASSPRGQGISYTDTQYF.

The table lists this clonotype with many counts. The chain recombines TRBV7-9 with TRBJ1-1; D unresolved. CDR3 length equals 13 residues. Germline assignment: CDR1 SEHNR and CDR2 FQNEAQ (reference sequence). Trimming pared 3 bases from V and 4 bases from J, leaving 9 bases between. CDR3 nucleotide sequence: TGTGCCAGCAGCTTTGGTTTGGGCACTGAAGCTTTCTTT. Amino acids: CASSFGLGTEAFF. The whole variable domain, filled in from reference TRBV7-9 and TRBJ1-1, reads DTGVSQNPRHKITKRGQNVTFRCDPISEHNRLYWYRQTLGQGPEFLTYFQNEAQLEKSRLLSDRFSAERPKGSFSTLEIQRTEQGDSAMYLCASSFGLGTEAFFGQGTRLTVV.

By proportion, this clonotype is medium-sized. V usage is TRBV11-2 and J usage is TRBJ2-2; D gene uncertain. Germline-derived CDR1 and CDR2 are SGHAT and FQNNGV. There are 14 residues in the CDR3. Trimming stripped 0 bases from V and 2 bases from J, with 4 bases between. The CDR3 DNA is TGTGCCAGCAGCTTAGATCGAAACACCGGGGAGCTGTTTTTT. Translated: CASSLDRNTGELFF.

As to this clonotype: Since no conserved phenylalanine or tryptophan closes the CDR3, a read error is the likely cause. No DNA is shown, since the ends of the CDR3 on it are uncertain; the CDR3 is the one TCRdb lists. The V and J genes are TRBV7-2 and TRBJ1-3; TRBD1 reflects the table's D call only, with no check against the DNA. The CDR3 numbers 18 amino acids, ends counted. CDR1 and CDR2 from the germline V gene are SGHTA and FQGNSA. The CDR3 spells CASSPGQGTSGSGNTISL.

The chain has TRBV19 and TRBJ2-7; D might be TRBD1 (6 bases). Per the germline V gene, CDR1 is LNHDA and CDR2 is SQIVND (reference sequence). This CDR3 contains 15 residues. Trimming removed 4 bases from V and 4 bases from J, with 17 bases in between. Here the CDR3 reads CASSTKSGEPYEQYF. DNA for the CDR3: TGTGCCAGTAGTACCAAATCAGGGGAGCCATACGAGCAGTACTTC.

Ten or more counts support this clonotype. This chain connects TRBV28 to TRBJ2-5; 7 bases are shared with TRBD1. The CDR3 is 14 amino acids. Germline assignment: CDR1 MDHEN and CDR2 SYDVKM. The V gene end was trimmed by 6 bases and the J gene end by 2 bases; junction bases not matched to a gene: 6. CDR3 nucleotide sequence: TGTGCCAGCAGGTTAGGGGGCAGACAAGAGACCCAGTACTTC. It translates to CASRLGGRQETQYF.

This clonotype was counted at least ten times. The chain is built from TRBV7-9 and TRBJ2-5; 9 bases are a match to TRBD2. V dropped 5 bases and J dropped 5; count of bases not matched to a gene: 15. This CDR3 has 17 amino acids. Per the germline V gene, CDR1 is SEHNR and CDR2 is FQNEAQ (reference sequence). CDR3 sequence: CASSLGGASGDPETQYF. The CDR3 region has the DNA TGTGCCAGCAGCCTCGGGGGGGCTAGCGGGGACCCGGAGACCCAGTACTTC.

This clonotype was recorded at least ten times. The J gene is TRBJ2-7, the V gene TRBV20-1, with D uncertain. Germline loops: CDR1 DFQATT, CDR2 SNEGSKA (reference sequence). The CDR3 contains 15 residues. Trimming pared 1 base from V and 2 bases from J, leaving 15 bases between. In nucleotides, the CDR3 is TGCAGTGCTAGAGGGGGAACTACGGCAACCTACGAGCAGTACTTC. Its protein is CSARGGTTATYEQYF.

This clonotype was recorded at least ten times. The chain carries TRBV28 and TRBJ1-1; D not certain. CDR1 and CDR2 (germline): MDHEN, SYDVKM. This CDR3 comprises 15 residues. The V end was cut by 7 bases, the J end by 4 bases, with 19 bases between. CDR3 region: CASTPLFALGTEAFF. The CDR3 DNA follows: TGTGCCAGCACCCCTTTGTTTGCATTAGGCACTGAAGCTTTCTTT.

The chain carries TRBV11-2 and TRBJ2-7; the match to TRBD1 covers 8 bases. The CDR3 runs 13 residues. Germline CDR1 SGHAT, CDR2 FQNNGV. V gave up 9 bases and J gave up 6 bases; unmatched junction bases: 10. CDR3 nucleotides: TGTGCCAGTGGGGAACAGGGGGTCGGCGAGCAGTACTTC. Protein product: CASGEQGVGEQYF.

As concerns this clonotype: Since a much larger clone is just one base distant, this may be a read error. The chain uses TRBV28 and TRBJ2-1, with TRBD1 matching 9 bases. Germline loops: CDR1 MDHEN, CDR2 SYDVKM. This CDR3 spans 16 amino acids. Here the CDR3 reads CASSPVGTGKDNEQSF. In DNA form, the CDR3 reads TGTGCCAGCAGCCCCGTCGGGACAGGGAAAGACAATGAGCAGTCCTTC.

This clonotype was observed at least ten times. The chain joins TRBV10-3 to TRBJ2-1; TRBD2 agrees at 11 bases. Trimming at V came to 5 bases and at J to 9 bases, leaving 12 bases not matched to a gene. The germline gives CDR1 ENHRY, CDR2 SYGVKD. The CDR3 runs to 16 residues. The CDR3 DNA is TGTGCCATCAGTTCCTATAGCGGGAGGGCCAGCGTTGAGCAGTTCTTC. Its protein product is CAISSYSGRASVEQFF.

This clonotype has a count of ten or more. V usage is TRBV7-2 and J usage is TRBJ1-5; D is unclear. Trimming left V 5 bases short and J 2 bases short, with 7 bases between. The CDR3 has 13 residues. Per germline, CDR1 SGHTA and CDR2 FQGNSA. The CDR3 reads CASSPGRNQPQHF. In DNA form, the CDR3 reads TGTGCCAGCAGCCCAGGCCGCAATCAGCCCCAGCATTTT.

This clonotype has at least ten counts. The chain combines TRBV2 with TRBJ2-5; tentatively, D is TRBD1 (5 bases). Trimming took off 4 bases at V and 5 bases at J, with 11 bases between the two ends. Germline loops: CDR1 SNHLY, CDR2 FYNNEI. CDR3 size: 13 residues. The CDR3 bases are TGTGCCAGCAGTGTTCAGGGTGCGGAGACCCAGTACTTC. It codes for CASSVQGAETQYF.

This sequence joins TRBV27 and TRBJ1-2; D is possibly TRBD1 (6 bases). CDR1 and CDR2 (germline): MNHEY, SMNVEV (reference sequence). V lost 5 bases and J lost 6, with 16 bases in between. CDR3 length: 14 amino acids. This chain's CDR3 is CASSGLGGAHGYTF. The CDR3 region has the DNA TGTGCCAGCAGTGGTCTGGGGGGGGCCCATGGCTACACCTTC.

This clonotype appeared a few times. V is TRBV28 and J is TRBJ2-7; TRBD1 aligns across 9 bases. CDR1 MDHEN and CDR2 SYDVKM come from the germline V gene. This CDR3 contains 14 residues. V lost 7 bases, J lost 3 bases, and 7 bases stayed unmatched. CDR3 sequence reads: CASKIQGAGYEQYF. CDR3 nucleotides: TGTGCCAGCAAAATACAGGGGGCGGGCTACGAGCAGTACTTC.